One and the same sample provided the 10 T cell receptor beta chains below, sequenced in a study of blood T cell repertoires in COVID-19. Here immunoSEQ multiplex PCR was the method, and the copy in TCRdb shows in-frame clones only, minus some. The table lists about 240,000 clones, more than 75% of them singletons. The source material was peripheral blood. The receptors were sampled from a woman in her forties who had recovered from COVID-19.

This rearrangement joins TRBV5-4 to TRBJ2-5; 7 nucleotides match TRBD1. V dropped 4 bases and J dropped 0; count of bases not matched to a gene: 9. The CDR3 sequence is 16 residues long. Germline V gene lookup returns CDR1 SGHNT and CDR2 YYREEE (reference sequence). The CDR3 nucleotides read TGTGCCAGCAGCGGAACCGGGACAGCGAACCAAGAGACCCAGTACTTC. Its protein is CASSGTGTANQETQYF.

V gene TRBV9 combines with J gene TRBJ2-7, with 7 bases fitting TRBD2. CDR3 length: 16 residues. Germline CDR1 reads SGDLS; CDR2 reads YYNGEE. With 0 bases clipped from V and 1 base from J, the junction kept 7 bases outside the gene matches. The CDR3 here is CASSVGGGSRSYEQYF. The CDR3 nucleotides are TGTGCCAGCAGCGTAGGGGGCGGGAGTAGGTCCTACGAGCAGTACTTC.

This sequence joins TRBV6-5 and TRBJ2-3; a weak D match, TRBD2 (5 bases). In germline, CDR1 is MNHEY, CDR2 SVGAGI. The CDR3 is made up of 14 amino acids. Trimming left V 4 bases short and J 4 bases short, with 12 bases between. CDR3 protein: CASSFDPGADTQYF. The CDR3, as DNA: TGTGCCAGCAGTTTCGACCCCGGGGCAGATACGCAGTATTTT.

This chain links TRBV7-2 with TRBJ2-7, with 9 bases aligning to TRBD2. Germline V gene lookup returns CDR1 SGHTA and CDR2 FQGNSA. The V segment lost 3 bases and the J segment 1 base; nucleotides outside the gene matches: 1. This CDR3 has 14 residues. The CDR3 sequence: CASSLTSGSYEQYV. CDR3 sequence (DNA): TGTGCCAGCAGCTTGACTAGCGGATCCTACGAGCAGTACGTC.

The chain carries TRBV4-3 and TRBJ1-4, with 9 positions matching TRBD1. Germline CDR1 and CDR2: LGHNA and YSLEER. The ends lost 3 bases at V and 8 bases at J; junction bases unmatched: 7. There are 15 residues in the CDR3. As DNA, the CDR3 is TGCGCCAGCAGCCACGGGGACAGGGACGTCGAAAAACTGTTTTTT. It specifies CASSHGDRDVEKLFF.

This chain joins TRBV7-8 and TRBJ2-1; no clear D. The CDR3 has 14 amino acids. The ends were cut back, 5 bases at V and 4 bases at J, with 12 bases in the middle. The germline V gene encodes CDR1 SGHVS and CDR2 FQNEAQ. The CDR3 DNA reads TGTGCCAGCAGCCATCGACTGGTTTACAATGAGCAGTTCTTC. Its protein is CASSHRLVYNEQFF.

The rearrangement links TRBV3-1 (or the pseudogene TRBV3-2) to TRBJ1-1, with D possibly being TRBD1 (5 bases). The germline CDR1 and CDR2 sequences are LGHDT and YNNKEL (reference sequence). CDR3 size: 12 residues. The V gene lost 3 bases and the J gene lost 5 bases, with 7 bases spanning the gap. The CDR3 DNA is TGTGCCAGCAGCCAGGGGCGGACTGAAGCTTTCTTT. Protein: CASSQGRTEAFF.

Only one count was recorded for this clone. The chain combines TRBV6-2 or TRBV6-3 with TRBJ2-7; 8 positions agree with TRBD2. Germline CDR1 reads MNHEY; CDR2 reads SVGEGT. J was trimmed by 2 bases and V by 5 bases; bases with no gene match: 14. CDR3 length equals 17 residues. The CDR3 coding sequence is TGTGCCAGCAGTCACCCCGGTCGGCTAGCGGGCCCCTACGAGCAGTACTTC. Translated, it gives CASSHPGRLAGPYEQYF.

The CDR3 spells CASSVTTGANTEAFF. The CDR3 nucleotides are TGTGCCAGCAGTGTAACGACAGGGGCGAACACTGAAGCTTTCTTT. V gene TRBV2 combines with J gene TRBJ1-1; TRBD1 agrees at 8 bases. Unmatched junction bases numbered 5, after V lost 4 bases and J lost 1 base. CDR1 and CDR2 from the germline V gene are SNHLY and FYNNEI. The CDR3 extends over 15 amino acids. Full variable domain (remainder filled in from reference TRBV2 and TRBJ1-1): EPEVTQTPSHQVTQMGQEVILRCVPISNHLYFYWYRQILGQKVEFLVSFYNNEISEKSEIFDDQFSVERPDGSNFTLKIRSTKLEDSAMYFCASSVTTGANTEAFFGQGTRLTVV.

The chain uses TRBV10-3 and TRBJ1-5; no firm D call. V lost 8 bases, J lost 6 bases, and 17 bases lay in between. This CDR3 contains 14 residues. Germline CDR1 and CDR2: ENHRY and SYGVKD. DNA of the CDR3: TGTGCCATCGCGGGCGGAACCTCGAGTCAGCCCCAGCATTTT. Translation: CAIAGGTSSQPQHF.